This note documents a single T cell receptor beta chain sequence. PCR involved 60 Vbeta and 13 Jbeta primers. Profiling relied on immunoSEQ multiplex PCR, and the TCRdb table lists in-frame clones only, not all of them. The sample yields 150,000 to 200,000 clones, around 77% seen once. The data originate from a study of cytomegalovirus exposure and HLA in healthy donors. Germline values: CDR1 MGHDK, CDR2 SYGVNS. The CDR3 is 13 amino acids. Trimming removed 7 bases at V and 7 bases at J, with 16 bases between. Sequencing was performed on PBMCs. The chain has TRBV25-1 and TRBJ1-1; D is possibly TRBD1 (5 bases). The sequence derives from a woman aged 25 to 39 in good health and CMV-seropositive. This CDR3 reads CASTGTGGSEAFF. Written as DNA, the CDR3 is TGTGCCAGCACGGGGACGGGGGGGAGTGAAGCTTTCTTT.